The source of this T cell receptor (beta chain) is a study of T-cell memory formation after mild COVID-19. The study's findings and limits: Nothing confirmed that second-wave clones peaking on day 37 were specific for SARS-CoV-2. Pre-infection memory harbored some responding clones, suggesting cross-reactive memory joined.

As concerns this clonotype: Its antigen is currently unknown.

Constant-segment primers served in 5'RACE that generated TCR alpha and TCR beta cDNA libraries bearing sample barcodes and UMIs. TCRdb re-derived calls from the 5' RACE reads in MiXCR, one entry per CDR3 protein. This sample has roughly 450,000 distinct CDR3 sequences; about 20% occur once, and the top ten carry roughly an eighth. The CDR3 contains 16 residues. Trimming removed 3 bases from V and 4 bases from J; junction bases left unmatched: 8. In germline, CDR1 is LGHNA, CDR2 YSLEER. The receptor was isolated from an adult woman who had mild COVID-19 (a few samples of this study predate the infection). Cell type and time point are not known. The chain joins TRBV4-3 to TRBJ2-1; 8 bases map to TRBD2. The material sequenced was PBMCs or a T cell subset sorted from them (not recorded which). The CDR3 is CASSQAASGSYNEQFF. For the CDR3, the DNA is TGCGCCAGCAGCCAGGCGGCCAGCGGGAGTTACAATGAGCAGTTCTTC.